These 25 T cell receptor beta chains share one sample of origin, sequenced in a study of cytotoxic CD8 clonotypes in ibrutinib-treated CLL. Profiled with immunoSEQ multiplex PCR; TCRdb holds only in-frame clones, not every one. Of approximately 70,000 clones listed, around 80% are singletons. The source was PBMCs, collected at disease progression, from a patient treated with ibrutinib. These receptors came from a human donor with chronic lymphocytic leukemia.

This sequence joins TRBV6-1 and TRBJ1-5, with TRBD1 as a possible D gene (5 bases). The ends were cut back, 1 base at V and 5 bases at J, with 12 bases in the middle. This CDR3 has 15 residues. Germline V gene lookup returns CDR1 MNHNS and CDR2 SASEGT. The CDR3 is CASSEVQGSYQPQHF. The CDR3 DNA follows: TGTGCCAGCAGTGAAGTGCAGGGTTCCTATCAGCCCCAGCATTTT.

The chain employs TRBV7-2 and TRBJ1-2, with TRBD1 matching 11 bases. CDR1 is SGHTA and CDR2 is FQGNSA in the germline V gene. The CDR3 spans 14 residues. J gave up 8 bases and V 3 bases, and 5 bases lay outside the gene matches. Here the CDR3 DNA reads TGTGCCAGCAGCTTGTTGGGACAGGGGGGCGGCTACACCTTC. Translating it yields CASSLLGQGGGYTF.

This clone was detected a few times. The CDR3 coding sequence is TGTGCCAGCAAGGGGAAGGGGGCCGACAATCAGCCCCAGCATTTT. This encodes CASKGKGADNQPQHF. This chain connects TRBV6-1 to TRBJ1-5; 7 bases match TRBD1. V lost 7 bases and J lost 3; bases outside the gene matches: 9. The CDR3 totals 15 residues. Germline V gene sequence: CDR1 MNHNS, CDR2 SASEGT.

The chain is built from TRBV5-8 and TRBJ2-7; D may be TRBD1 (6 bases). CDR1 SGHTS and CDR2 YDEGEE come from the germline V gene. The CDR3 spans 16 residues. Deletions cut 7 bases from V and 0 bases from J, with 20 bases between. This CDR3 reads CASGWGWDTSSYEQYF. DNA for the CDR3: TGTGCCAGCGGTTGGGGCTGGGACACGAGCTCCTACGAGCAGTACTTC.

The gene calls are TRBV4-1 and TRBJ2-1; D call uncertain. V was shortened by 3 bases and J by 9 bases, with 15 bases between the two germline ends. The germline CDR1 and CDR2 sequences are MGHRA and YSYEKL. There are 14 residues in the CDR3. CDR3 nucleotide sequence: TGCGCCAGCAGCCAGCCTGCCCGGTCGTCTGAGCAGTTCTTC. It is translated as CASSQPARSSEQFF.

The chain couples TRBV7-6 to TRBJ1-3, with D possibly being TRBD1 (5 bases). Germline-derived CDR1 and CDR2 are SGHVS and FNYEAQ. The CDR3 spans 17 residues. The V gene lost 1 base and the J gene lost 0 bases, with 13 bases spanning the gap. The CDR3 nucleotides read TGTGCCAGCAGCTTAGACGGGGGTCTTTTCTCTGGAAACACCATATATTTT. It codes for CASSLDGGLFSGNTIYF.

The chain uses TRBV28 and TRBJ1-1, with unresolved D. This CDR3 has 14 residues. Trimming cost V 7 bases and J 1 base, with 13 bases left between them. Germline CDR1 and CDR2: MDHEN and SYDVKM. CDR3 sequence (DNA): TGTGCCAGCAACGAATTCCGGAAGAACACTGAAGCTTTCTTT. Its translation: CASNEFRKNTEAFF.

The chain uses TRBV2 and TRBJ1-1; D is perhaps TRBD1 (6 bases). Trimming took 3 bases from V and 3 from J, leaving 11 bases between them. The CDR3 is 14 amino acids. Germline V CDR1 and CDR2: SNHLY, FYNNEI. The CDR3 loop is CASSDQGPYTEAFF. DNA for the CDR3: TGTGCCAGCAGTGATCAGGGGCCCTACACTGAAGCTTTCTTT. Complete variable domain (other parts from reference TRBV2 and TRBJ1-1): EPEVTQTPSHQVTQMGQEVILRCVPISNHLYFYWYRQILGQKVEFLVSFYNNEISEKSEIFDDQFSVERPDGSNFTLKIRSTKLEDSAMYFCASSDQGPYTEAFFGQGTRLTVV.

The V and J genes are TRBV6-6 and TRBJ2-2, with no clear D. In germline, CDR1 is MNHNY, CDR2 SVGAGI (reference sequence). The V end was cut by 2 bases, the J end by 2 bases, with 12 bases between. This CDR3 has 16 amino acids. In nucleotides, the CDR3 is TGTGCCAGCAGTTACCCAATCATGGGTAACACCGGGGAGCTGTTTTTT. Amino acids: CASSYPIMGNTGELFF.

The chain couples TRBV7-3 to TRBJ1-1; D is uncertain. Trimming pared 6 bases from V and 1 base from J, leaving 12 bases between. The CDR3 consists of 14 residues. From germline, CDR1 is SGHTA and CDR2 FQGTGA. CDR3 nucleotides: TGTGCCAGCAGATCCAGTAGTTGGAACACTGAAGCTTTCTTT. This codes for CASRSSSWNTEAFF. The entire variable domain, with the rest obtained from reference TRBV7-3 and TRBJ1-1, is as follows: GAGVSQTPSNKVTEKGKYVELRCDPISGHTALYWYRQSLGQGPEFLIYFQGTGAADDSGLPNDRFFAVRPEGSVSTLKIQRTERGDSAVYLCASRSSSWNTEAFFGQGTRLTVV.

This sequence joins TRBV5-1 and TRBJ2-3; 7 bases agree with TRBD2. Trimming cost V 5 bases and J 8 bases; bases outside gene matches: 17. There are 16 residues in the CDR3. The germline CDR1 and CDR2 sequences are SGHRS and YFSETQ. CDR3 nucleotide sequence: TGCGCCAGCAGGCCCGGGGAGGGCCAGGGTCAGGGTACGCAGTATTTT. Residues: CASRPGEGQGQGTQYF.

The chain couples TRBV7-3 to TRBJ2-1; 8 positions agree with TRBD2. The germline V gene encodes CDR1 SGHTA and CDR2 FQGTGA. With V trimmed by 5 bases and J by 5 bases, 8 bases remained unmatched. The CDR3 consists of 15 residues. CDR3 nucleotide sequence: TGTGCCAGCAGCCTGGGACTAGGCAATCACAATGAGCAGTTCTTC. This codes for CASSLGLGNHNEQFF.

The chain employs TRBV5-1 and TRBJ2-7; possible D gene TRBD2, 5 bases. CDR1 and CDR2 from the germline V gene are SGHRS and YFSETQ. The germline V and J ends were trimmed by 1 base and 1 base, with 12 bases remaining between them. The length of the CDR3 is 15 residues. The DNA for the CDR3 is TGCGCCAGCAGCTTGTTCGCGGGCACTTCCTACGAGCAGTACTTC. Its translation: CASSLFAGTSYEQYF.

V is TRBV6-6 and J is TRBJ1-1, with TRBD1 matching 9 bases. V trimming: 6 bases; J trimming: 7 bases; junction bases outside the gene matches: 6. The CDR3 extends over 13 amino acids. Germline assignment: CDR1 MNHNY and CDR2 SVGAGI (reference sequence). The CDR3: CASRRTGADEAFF. CDR3 sequence (DNA): TGTGCCAGCAGAAGGACAGGGGCCGATGAAGCTTTCTTT.

This clone has a single count. V and J are TRBV9 and TRBJ1-1; 9 bases agree with TRBD1. This CDR3 is built from 12 residues. Germline CDR1 reads SGDLS; CDR2 reads YYNGEE. After removal of 2 bases from V and 11 bases from J, the junction contained 4 bases not matched to a gene. The CDR3 loop reads CASSVGQGHAFF. CDR3 in DNA: TGTGCCAGCAGCGTCGGACAGGGGCATGCTTTCTTT.

The genes are TRBV23-1 and TRBJ2-7; D unresolved. TRBV23-1 is an ORF for which the function is uncertain. CDR3 length: 14 residues. Trimming took 6 bases from V and 1 from J, leaving 13 bases between them. CDR3 bases: TGCGCCAGCAGACCACCAGGAAATTCCTACGAGCAGTACTTC. This encodes CASRPPGNSYEQYF.

V usage is TRBV7-9 and J usage is TRBJ1-4; D gene uncertain. The CDR3 is made up of 15 amino acids. The germline V and J ends were trimmed by 5 bases and 0 bases, with 10 bases remaining between them. Germline loops: CDR1 SEHNR, CDR2 FQNEAQ (reference sequence). The CDR3 nucleotides are TGTGCCAGCAGCACGCGACTGACAACTAATGAAAAACTGTTTTTT. Translated, it gives CASSTRLTTNEKLFF.

This chain links TRBV28 with TRBJ2-7; the D is unclear. Trimming removed 7 bases at V and 0 bases at J, with 10 bases between. The CDR3 length is 13 residues. Looked up from germline, CDR1 is MDHEN and CDR2 is SYDVKM. This chain's CDR3 is CASTYISSYEQYF. CDR3 sequence (DNA): TGTGCCAGCACCTACATAAGCTCCTACGAGCAGTACTTC.

This clone was counted once. CDR3 nucleotide sequence: TGTGCCAGCAGTCCCGCGGGCGCCGATGGCTACACCTTC. Encoded protein: CASSPAGADGYTF. V usage is TRBV6-5 and J usage is TRBJ1-2; D call uncertain. CDR1 MNHEY and CDR2 SVGAGI come from the germline V gene. CDR3 length: 13 amino acids. V was clipped by 5 bases and J by 6 bases, with 13 bases between them.

V and J are TRBV9 and TRBJ2-1, with TRBD1 identical over 7 bases. The CDR3 has 15 residues. With 4 bases clipped from V and 3 bases from J, the junction kept 7 bases outside the gene matches. In germline, CDR1 is SGDLS, CDR2 YYNGEE. CDR3 amino acids: CASSRGRGSYNEQFF. CDR3 DNA: TGTGCCAGCAGCCGTGGCAGGGGGAGCTACAATGAGCAGTTCTTC.

The chain employs TRBV27 and TRBJ2-1; 12 bases match TRBD2. V lost 6 bases and J lost 6; bases outside the gene matches: 6. Germline CDR1 is MNHEY and CDR2 is SMNVEV (reference sequence). The CDR3 is 15 residues long. CDR3 protein: CASSLTSGSTNEQFF. In DNA form, the CDR3 reads TGTGCCAGCAGCCTGACTAGCGGGAGTACCAATGAGCAGTTCTTC.

The chain has TRBV30 and TRBJ1-2; D unclear. Trimming left V 0 bases short and J 7 bases short, with 9 bases between. CDR3 length equals 12 residues. Germline V lookup: CDR1 GTSNPN, CDR2 SVGIG (reference sequence). The chain's CDR3 is CAWSVAGSGYTF. DNA of the CDR3: TGTGCCTGGAGTGTAGCAGGTAGTGGCTACACCTTC.

This chain connects TRBV27 to TRBJ1-1, with 7 positions matching TRBD1. J gave up 5 bases and V 3 bases, and 3 bases lay outside the gene matches. Germline lookup yields CDR1 MNHEY and CDR2 SMNVEV (reference sequence). The CDR3 is 13 residues long. In nucleotides, the CDR3 is TGTGCCAGCAGTTTGCAGGGGGTGACTGAAGCTTTCTTT. Amino acids: CASSLQGVTEAFF.

The chain couples TRBV7-6 to TRBJ1-4, with D possibly being TRBD1 (5 bases). Trimming removed 5 bases at V and 0 bases at J, with 22 bases between. In germline, CDR1 is SGHVS, CDR2 FNYEAQ. This CDR3 region has 19 residues. The CDR3 loop reads CASSPRWAGKRATNEKLFF. CDR3 sequence (DNA): TGTGCCAGCAGCCCGAGGTGGGCAGGGAAACGGGCAACTAATGAAAAACTGTTTTTT.

The chain uses TRBV18 and TRBJ2-7, with 11 bases matching TRBD2. The CDR3 has 15 residues. V dropped 6 bases and J dropped 0; count of bases not matched to a gene: 4. Germline V gene data show CDR1 as KGHSH and CDR2 as LQKENI. CDR3 sequence reads: CASSLTSGASYEQYF. CDR3 in DNA: TGTGCCAGCTCCCTGACTAGCGGGGCCTCCTACGAGCAGTACTTC.